One and the same sample provided the 3 T cell receptor beta chains below, sequenced in a study of CD8 T cells in ankylosing spondylitis. A single record per CDR3 protein comes from TCRdb applying MiXCR to the 5' RACE reads. This sample has more than 250,000 distinct CDR3 sequences, with 6.5% to 10% found just once. No antigen is known for these receptors. Study-wide results and caveats: Blood of patients with ankylosing spondylitis appeared to be characterized by a TCR beta motif of seven or eight highly homologous variants.

Sequenced input: blood, either unsorted or a sorted T cell fraction (not recorded which). These receptors were obtained from a male donor with ankylosing spondylitis.

V is TRBV12-3 or TRBV12-4 and J is TRBJ2-7; D is possibly TRBD1 (6 bases). The V gene lost 3 bases and the J gene lost 6 bases, with 15 bases spanning the gap. The CDR3 has 14 residues. This CDR3 is CASSLGHPPSEQYF. The CDR3 DNA reads as TGTGCCAGCAGTTTGGGACACCCTCCTAGCGAGCAGTACTTC.

In the case of this clonotype: Because it lacks the conserved phenylalanine or tryptophan at the end, this CDR3 is likely a read error. Because the CDR3's place on the DNA is in doubt, the DNA is left out and the CDR3 is given as listed by TCRdb. This chain links TRBV7-8 with TRBJ2-5; TRBD1, as called in the table, went unchecked against the DNA. Germline lookup yields CDR1 SGHVS and CDR2 FQNEAQ. The length of the CDR3 is 11 amino acids, counting both ends. This CDR3 reads CASSHGQRIQI.

This clonotype was seen many times. The chain uses TRBV9 and TRBJ1-1; tentative D call: TRBD1 (5 bases). Deletions cut 1 base from V and 11 bases from J, with 15 bases between. This CDR3 contains 13 residues. Looked up from germline, CDR1 is SGDLS and CDR2 is YYNGEE. CDR3 sequence (DNA): TGTGCCAGCAGCGTATTAACATCAGGGCTCGCTTTCTTT. This encodes CASSVLTSGLAFF.